The sequence of this T cell receptor (beta chain) was determined in a study of blood T cells in healthy people across ages. Primed by a sample-barcoded 5' primer and a J-beta primer mix, a second PCR proceeded for about 6 to 12 cycles. TCRdb reprocessed the 5' RACE reads with MiXCR, giving one entry per CDR3 protein. The sample has 1,800,000 or so distinct CDR3 sequences, roughly two fifths seen once. All donors came from Russia, were Caucasian and healthy, and spanned ages roughly 6 to 95. No fewer than 5.5 micrograms of total RNA were isolated from every sample. The CDR3 runs 15 residues. Germline V gives CDR1 MNHNS, CDR2 SASEGT. With regard to this clonotype: The junction and the germline gene differ at one end; a read error may be behind it.

This clonotype originated in a human donor in good health. The chain carries TRBV6-1 and TRBJ1-5; D gene uncertain. The sample consisted of blood. The CDR3 nucleotides are TGTGCCAGCACTGGTTGGACTTATAGCAATCAGCCCCGGCATTTT. This translates into CASTGWTYSNQPRHF.